This paragraph covers one T cell receptor (beta chain) sequence. As yet, its antigen is unknown. The entry originates in a study of PD-1 blockade in mismatch repair-deficient tumors. General study findings and limits: Tumor-resident clones, often undetectable pretreatment in blood, expanded then contracted after pembrolizumab.

Generated by immunoSEQ multiplex PCR, the TCRdb table keeps only in-frame clones and is missing some. The table lists tens of thousands of clones, roughly 80% of them singletons. The CDR3 runs to 14 residues. Germline loops: CDR1 SGHVS, CDR2 FQNEAQ. V gave up 5 bases and J gave up 5 bases; unmatched junction bases: 2. The sequenced sample was peripheral blood, obtained 44 weeks after starting pembrolizumab. The chain carries TRBV7-8 and TRBJ2-7; 14 bases line up with TRBD2. This receptor was obtained from an adult with mismatch repair-deficient cancer. DNA for the CDR3: TGTGCCAGCAGCAGGGGACTAGCGGGAGACGAGCAGTACTTC. Amino acid sequence: CASSRGLAGDEQYF.